This T cell receptor beta chain was sequenced during a study of CD8 T cells in ankylosing spondylitis. Study outcomes and limitations: Matched ankylosing spondylitis synovial fluid reportedly showed significant enrichment of disease-linked clones.

Each CDR3 protein gets one entry after TCRdb re-called the 5' RACE reads with MiXCR. The profile covers some 240,000 distinct CDR3 sequences, with roughly a quarter appearing a single time and 0.6% to 0.75% taken by the ten largest. With 5 bases removed from V and 2 bases from J, the gap between germline ends came to 13 bases. This CDR3 has 14 amino acids. In this sample, this clonotype turned up a few times. Antigen: not known. This TCR was recovered from a male donor with ankylosing spondylitis or in good health (not recorded which). The chain joins TRBV12-3 or TRBV12-4 to TRBJ2-7; TRBD2 is a possible D gene (6 bases). Sequences were obtained from blood, either unsorted or a sorted T cell fraction (not recorded which). The CDR3 DNA reads as TGTGCCAGCAGTCGGACTACCGCTACCTACGAGCAGTACTTC. This sequence encodes CASSRTTATYEQYF.